A single sample is the source of the 19 T cell receptor beta chains below, sequenced in a study of blood T cell repertoires in COVID-19 (TCRdb year 2020). The library was generated by the immunoSEQ multiplex PCR assay. TCRdb mirrors the immuneACCESS table, restricted to in-frame sequences. Some clones are absent from its copies; in checked studies, under half trace to an unresolved V gene, and the reason for the others is unknown. The sample includes over 350,000 clones, with around nine tenths observed a single time. The biggest ten clones account for roughly a tenth of the sample. Sequenced input: PBMCs or T cells enriched from blood (not recorded which). All receptors derive from a woman between 50 and 59 years old who had recovered from COVID-19.

This CDR3 is CASSYGLGLATQFF. CDR3 in DNA: TGTGCCAGCAGTTACGGACTGGGACTAGCGACGCAGTTCTTC. The chain joins TRBV28 to TRBJ2-1, with 10 bases matching TRBD2. V shed 4 bases, J shed 12 bases, and the junction held 9 bases outside the gene matches. This CDR3 is 14 amino acids long. Germline CDR1 MDHEN, CDR2 SYDVKM.

The V gene is TRBV4-1, the J gene TRBJ2-1; D gene uncertain. Germline V gene lookup returns CDR1 MGHRA and CDR2 YSYEKL. V lost 4 bases and J 1 base, leaving 17 bases between the germline ends. The CDR3 runs to 17 residues. CDR3 nucleotide sequence: TGCGCCAGCAGCCGCGCCCCCGTAGCTGGGTCCTACAATGAGCAGTTCTTC. Its protein product is CASSRAPVAGSYNEQFF.

The V gene is TRBV2, the J gene TRBJ1-2; 7 positions agree with TRBD1. Germline CDR1 is SNHLY and CDR2 is FYNNEI. The V segment lost 8 bases and the J segment 2 bases; nucleotides outside the gene matches: 23. CDR3 length equals 19 residues. DNA for the CDR3: TGTGCCAGCCTTCATAGAATCCGGGACAGCAAGACCTTAAACTATGGCTACACCTTC. Residues: CASLHRIRDSKTLNYGYTF.

The chain is built from TRBV3-1 (or the pseudogene TRBV3-2) and TRBJ1-2; possible D gene TRBD1, 5 bases. CDR3 length: 13 residues. Trimming took 7 bases from V and 4 from J, leaving 13 bases between them. CDR1 is LGHDT and CDR2 is YNNKEL in the germline V gene (reference sequence). This chain's CDR3 is CASTPRGGYGYTF. In DNA form, the CDR3 reads TGTGCCAGCACACCACGCGGGGGCTATGGCTACACCTTC.

V gene TRBV30 combines with J gene TRBJ1-1, with 9 bases matching TRBD1. The length of the CDR3 is 14 residues. Per the germline V gene, CDR1 is GTSNPN and CDR2 is SVGIG (reference sequence). The J segment lost 4 bases and the V segment lost 4 bases, leaving 7 bases of the junction unmatched. The CDR3 region is CAWTRRDRVTEAFF. CDR3 DNA sequence: TGTGCCTGGACCAGGAGGGACAGGGTCACTGAAGCTTTCTTT.

This chain joins TRBV7-2 and TRBJ2-3; D gene uncertain. This CDR3 spans 15 amino acids. V was shortened by 0 bases and J by 1 base, with 8 bases between the two germline ends. Germline CDR1 reads SGHTA; CDR2 reads FQGNSA. CDR3 protein: CASSLALRRTDTQYF. The DNA for the CDR3 is TGTGCCAGCAGCTTAGCCCTCAGGCGCACAGATACGCAGTATTTT.

This chain connects TRBV7-9 to TRBJ2-3, with TRBD2 as a possible D gene (6 bases). The CDR3 length is 13 residues. In germline, CDR1 is SEHNR, CDR2 FQNEAQ (reference sequence). V was clipped by 1 base and J by 10 bases, with 12 bases between them. The CDR3 here is CASSLVTGTAQYF. In nucleotides, the CDR3 is TGTGCCAGCAGCTTAGTGACCGGGACTGCGCAGTATTTT.

The chain carries TRBV24-1 and TRBJ2-5, with a tentative D call TRBD1 (6 bases). Trimming took off 3 bases at V and 5 bases at J, with 15 bases between the two ends. The V gene's germline CDR1 is KGHDR and CDR2 SFDVKD. This CDR3 spans 15 amino acids. The CDR3 reads CATSDPTGLGETQYF. The CDR3 DNA sequence: TGTGCCACCAGTGATCCCACAGGGTTGGGGGAGACCCAGTACTTC.

The rearrangement joins TRBV7-2 to TRBJ2-7; unclear D gene. V lost 2 bases and J lost 7, with 12 bases in between. CDR3 length: 13 amino acids. Germline CDR1 reads SGHTA; CDR2 reads FQGNSA. The CDR3 spells CASSLFEVREQYF. CDR3 bases: TGTGCCAGCAGCTTATTTGAGGTGCGAGAGCAGTACTTC.

This clone came up a few times. The chain combines TRBV6-4 with TRBJ2-3; D not certain. The CDR3 extends over 13 amino acids. From germline, CDR1 is MRHNA and CDR2 SNTAGT. Trimming pared 4 bases from V and 7 bases from J, leaving 12 bases between. DNA for the CDR3: TGTGCCAGCAGTGCCAGTCAGACAAATACGCAGTATTTT. Translated, it gives CASSASQTNTQYF.

This clone has just one count. The chain combines TRBV27 with TRBJ2-3, with TRBD1 identical over 10 bases. Germline trimming cut 8 bases from V and 3 bases from J; bases unmatched to any gene: 11. The V gene's germline CDR1 is MNHEY and CDR2 SMNVEV (reference sequence). The CDR3 totals 16 residues. CDR3 DNA sequence: TGTGCCAGCGGATGGCCGACAGGGGGCATGACAGATACGCAGTATTTT. Its protein product is CASGWPTGGMTDTQYF.

V usage is TRBV9 and J usage is TRBJ2-1; 8 positions match TRBD1. V dropped 0 bases and J dropped 8; count of bases not matched to a gene: 7. Germline V gene data show CDR1 as SGDLS and CDR2 as YYNGEE. This CDR3 contains 15 residues. CDR3 amino acids: CASSVAPAGGDEQFF. CDR3 coding DNA: TGTGCCAGCAGCGTAGCCCCGGCAGGGGGCGATGAGCAGTTCTTC.

This chain links TRBV5-5 with TRBJ1-1; D not certain. V dropped 4 bases and J dropped 4 bases, with 11 bases sitting between them. CDR1 is SGHKS, CDR2 YYEKEE, per germline (reference sequence). This CDR3 is 13 amino acids long. This chain's CDR3 is CASSLRRSTEAFF. DNA of the CDR3: TGTGCCAGCAGCCTCCGGAGGTCCACTGAAGCTTTCTTT.

V gene TRBV6-4 combines with J gene TRBJ2-3, with D possibly matching TRBD1 (6 bases). This CDR3 spans 15 amino acids. V lost 6 bases to trimming and J lost 4 bases, with 17 bases between them. Per the germline V gene, CDR1 is MRHNA and CDR2 is SNTAGT. The CDR3 region has the DNA TGTGCCAGCAGCCGGGACAACGGAGGTTCAGATACGCAGTATTTT. Translated, it gives CASSRDNGGSDTQYF.

This rearrangement joins TRBV28 to TRBJ1-2; tentative D call: TRBD1 (6 bases). Germline V gene sequence: CDR1 MDHEN, CDR2 SYDVKM. This CDR3 region has 17 residues. V lost 6 bases and J 8 bases, leaving 28 bases between the germline ends. The CDR3 DNA is TGTGCCAGCAGCCGAGACCCCTCGGGACACCGAGATAAGGGCTACACCTTC. Protein sequence: CASSRDPSGHRDKGYTF.

This chain joins TRBV7-2 and TRBJ2-1; TRBD2 agrees at 8 bases. The CDR3 spans 15 residues. Losses at the gene ends were 3 bases for V and 5 bases for J; bases not matched to a gene: 6. The germline gives CDR1 SGHTA, CDR2 FQGNSA. The CDR3 here is CASSLDSGANNEQFF. The CDR3 DNA follows: TGTGCCAGCAGCTTGGATAGCGGGGCCAACAATGAGCAGTTCTTC.

The rearrangement joins TRBV7-2 to TRBJ2-2; tentatively, D is TRBD1 (6 bases). This CDR3 has 16 amino acids. The germline CDR1 and CDR2 sequences are SGHTA and FQGNSA. Trimming removed 2 bases at V and 2 bases at J, with 12 bases between. In nucleotides, the CDR3 is TGTGCCAGCAGCTTACCTACAGGGCTAAACACCGGGGAGCTGTTTTTT. Residues: CASSLPTGLNTGELFF.

The rearrangement links TRBV7-2 to TRBJ1-5; D is possibly TRBD1 (5 bases). The CDR3 contains 15 residues. CDR1 is SGHTA and CDR2 is FQGNSA in the germline V gene. V lost 4 bases and J 3 bases, leaving 13 bases between the germline ends. The CDR3 sequence: CASSWQGWANQPQHF. The CDR3 DNA follows: TGTGCCAGCAGCTGGCAGGGTTGGGCCAATCAGCCCCAGCATTTT.

This chain links TRBV28 with TRBJ2-7; TRBD2 might be the D (6 bases). Germline V gene sequence: CDR1 MDHEN, CDR2 SYDVKM. V was shortened by 5 bases and J by 0 bases, with 11 bases between the two germline ends. The CDR3 consists of 14 residues. The CDR3 loop is CASSQAGRSYEQYF. The CDR3 DNA sequence: TGTGCCAGCAGTCAGGCGGGGCGCTCCTACGAGCAGTACTTC.